A single sample gave rise to the 25 T cell receptor beta chains below, sequenced in a study of blood T cells in healthy people across ages. Alongside a J-beta primer mix, a sample-barcoded 5' primer served in a second PCR lasting roughly 6 to 12 cycles. Each CDR3 protein is one row after TCRdb ran MiXCR on the 5' RACE reads. Here the sample spans 1,100,000 or so distinct CDR3 sequences, 40% to 50% being singletons. Material for sequencing was blood. The origin of the receptors is a woman in her sixties or seventies in good health.

There are many counts of this clonotype. The chain recombines TRBV7-9 with TRBJ1-2; 8 bases agree with TRBD1. The CDR3 length is 14 residues. J lost 2 bases, V lost 5 bases, and 4 bases had no gene match. Looked up from germline, CDR1 is SEHNR and CDR2 is FQNEAQ (reference sequence). The CDR3 bases are TGTGCCAGCAGCCCACGACAGGGGAACTATGGCTACACCTTC. Its protein product is CASSPRQGNYGYTF.

This clonotype was seen a handful of times. This chain connects TRBV6-2 or TRBV6-3 to TRBJ1-5; TRBD1 might be the D (5 bases). V gave up 2 bases and J gave up 5 bases, with 13 bases separating them. The CDR3 loop spans 15 amino acids. The germline gives CDR1 MNHEY, CDR2 SVGEGT. The CDR3 nucleotides are TGTGCCAGCAGTTACAATCCTACGGGGCATCAGCCCCAGCATTTT. Residues: CASSYNPTGHQPQHF.

The chain employs TRBV9 and TRBJ2-1; D gene uncertain. The V gene lost 4 bases and the J gene lost 12 bases, with 20 bases spanning the gap. The CDR3 sequence is 14 residues long. Germline V lookup: CDR1 SGDLS, CDR2 YYNGEE. The CDR3 reads CASSPHVRRSTQFF. CDR3 in DNA: TGTGCCAGCAGCCCTCATGTTAGACGTAGCACGCAGTTCTTC.

J is TRBJ1-1 and V is TRBV20-1; D is possibly TRBD1 (5 bases). With 6 bases removed from V and 6 bases from J, the gap between germline ends came to 23 bases. This CDR3 is 15 amino acids long. CDR1 is DFQATT and CDR2 is SNEGSKA in the germline V gene (reference sequence). CDR3 DNA: TGCAGTGCCCCCCCGGTGGAGGGGCGCACCCCTGAAGCTTTCTTT. Its translation: CSAPPVEGRTPEAFF.

The genes are TRBV27 and TRBJ2-1; 7 bases are a match to TRBD1. The CDR3 contains 13 residues. Germline trimming cut 5 bases from V and 7 bases from J; bases unmatched to any gene: 5. Germline-derived CDR1 and CDR2 are MNHEY and SMNVEV (reference sequence). CDR3 nucleotides: TGTGCCAGCAGTCCGACAGGGCGTAATGAGCAGTTCTTC. Its translation is CASSPTGRNEQFF.

The rearrangement joins TRBV27 to TRBJ1-2; 7 positions match TRBD1. The length of the CDR3 is 16 residues. After removal of 7 bases from V and 0 bases from J, the junction contained 11 bases not matched to a gene. CDR1 MNHEY and CDR2 SMNVEV come from the germline V gene (reference sequence). Written as DNA, the CDR3 is TGTGCCAGCAATAGGAGGGGGCGGTTAACTAACTATGGCTACACCTTC. Its translation is CASNRRGRLTNYGYTF.

To note about this clonotype: The junction and the germline gene differ at one end; a read error may be behind it. The chain employs TRBV11-3 and TRBJ2-3, with unresolved D. Germline CDR1 is SGHNT and CDR2 is YENEEA. The CDR3 is made up of 14 amino acids. The CDR3 region has the DNA TGTGCCGGCAGCCCCTCGGACAGCACAGATACGCAGTATTTT. Translated: CAGSPSDSTDTQYF.

The CDR3 region is CASSGGLASYNEQFF. CDR3 DNA sequence: TGTGCCAGCAGTGGGGGACTAGCCTCCTACAATGAGCAGTTCTTC. The chain links TRBV12-3 or TRBV12-4 to TRBJ2-1; the match to TRBD2 covers 9 bases. CDR3 length: 15 residues. V lost 5 bases to trimming and J lost 0 bases; unmatched junction nucleotides: 2.

The DNA of the CDR3 is TGTGCCAGCGGACTTGGGACCCAGTACTTC. Protein product: CASGLGTQYF. This sequence joins TRBV28 and TRBJ2-5, with D maybe TRBD2 (5 bases). The CDR3 is made up of 10 amino acids. CDR1 and CDR2 from the germline V gene are MDHEN and SYDVKM. Trimming shortened V by 8 bases and J by 7 bases, and 8 bases separated the two germline ends.

This clonotype has a handful of counts. The chain combines TRBV5-5 with TRBJ1-2, with a possible D match to TRBD1 (5 bases). This CDR3 has 13 amino acids. Germline CDR1 is SGHKS and CDR2 is YYEKEE (reference sequence). Trimming removed 0 bases at V and 8 bases at J, with 11 bases between. The CDR3 DNA reads TGTGCCAGCAGCTTGGGACAGTTAGCCGGCTACACCTTC. Translation: CASSLGQLAGYTF.

In this sample, this clonotype turned up many times. This chain joins TRBV6-6 and TRBJ1-2, with 9 bases fitting TRBD1. The CDR3 has 12 amino acids. CDR1 MNHNY and CDR2 SVGAGI come from the germline V gene (reference sequence). The V and J ends lost 9 bases and 7 bases, in that order; junction bases with no gene match: 6. CDR3: CARKTGGGGYTF. CDR3 nucleotide sequence: TGTGCCAGGAAAACAGGGGGCGGTGGCTACACCTTC.

The CDR3 sequence: CASSTRVAAQPRDEQFF. DNA of the CDR3: TGTGCCAGCAGCACTAGGGTAGCGGCCCAGCCGAGGGATGAGCAGTTCTTC. V gene TRBV7-3 combines with J gene TRBJ2-1; D is possibly TRBD2 (6 bases). CDR3 length: 17 residues. The V end lost 5 bases, the J end lost 8 bases, and 25 bases lay between the germline ends. The V gene's germline CDR1 is SGHTA and CDR2 FQGTGA.

Ten or more counts support this clonotype. One end of the junction is discordant with germline, which a read error may explain. The chain is built from TRBV5-1 and TRBJ2-5; 13 nucleotides agree with TRBD2. The CDR3 runs 15 residues. The germline gives CDR1 SGHRS, CDR2 YFSETQ. CDR3 loop: CASSLGTSGKETQYF. The CDR3, as DNA: TGTGCCAGCAGCCTCGGGACTAGCGGGAAAGAGACCCAGTACTTC.

The rearrangement uses TRBV27 and TRBJ2-3, with 9 bases lining up with TRBD1. The CDR3 consists of 20 residues. Trimming at V came to 6 bases and at J to 0 bases, leaving 19 bases not matched to a gene. The germline V gene has CDR1 MNHEY and CDR2 SMNVEV (reference sequence). The CDR3 sequence: CASRTAGTGRSASSTDTQYF. CDR3 in DNA: TGTGCCAGCAGAACGGCCGGGACAGGGCGGTCCGCTTCTAGCACAGATACGCAGTATTTT.

Comment on this clonotype: A clone one base away is much larger, so this may be a read error. The genes are TRBV5-6 and TRBJ2-4, with 7 bases aligning to TRBD1. The CDR3 spans 13 residues. V trimming: 5 bases; J trimming: 8 bases; junction bases outside the gene matches: 7. Germline loops: CDR1 SGHDT, CDR2 YYEEEE. The DNA for the CDR3 is TGTGCCAGCAGGGAGACAGGGTTGGACATTCAGTACTTC. It is translated as CASRETGLDIQYF.

The gene calls are TRBV4-2 and TRBJ1-1; D remains unclear. Germline V CDR1 and CDR2: LGHNA, YNFKEQ. Trimming shortened V by 4 bases and J by 1 base, and 7 bases separated the two germline ends. The CDR3 covers 13 residues. The CDR3 spells CASSPIQNTEAFF. CDR3 DNA: TGTGCCAGCAGCCCAATACAGAACACTGAAGCTTTCTTT.

This clonotype was seen only a few times. The CDR3: CSVGSGSNQPQHF. The CDR3 DNA is TGCAGCGTTGGATCCGGGAGCAATCAGCCCCAGCATTTT. This chain joins TRBV29-1 and TRBJ1-5; D remains ambiguous. The V end lost 4 bases, the J end lost 1 base, and 8 bases lay between the germline ends. CDR1 and CDR2 (germline): SQVTM, ANQGSEA. This CDR3 is 13 amino acids long.

The V gene is TRBV25-1, the J gene TRBJ2-7; 7 bases are shared with TRBD1. CDR3 size: 14 residues. V lost 3 bases and J lost 6; bases outside the gene matches: 8. The V gene's germline CDR1 is MGHDK and CDR2 SYGVNS. CDR3 coding DNA: TGTGCCAGCAGTGACGGGGACAGTCCCTGCGAGCAGTACTTC. Translation: CASSDGDSPCEQYF.

In this sample, this clonotype turned up a few times. CDR3 sequence (DNA): TGTGCCAGCAGCCCGGGGGTAAGAGAGACCCAGTACTTC. Encoded protein: CASSPGVRETQYF. The chain joins TRBV11-2 to TRBJ2-5; D may be TRBD2 (6 bases). This CDR3 is 13 amino acids long. The germline V gene has CDR1 SGHAT and CDR2 FQNNGV. V lost 5 bases and J 4 bases, leaving 11 bases between the germline ends.

The chain has TRBV4-1 and TRBJ2-7; D possibly corresponds to TRBD1 (5 bases). Germline CDR1 MGHRA, CDR2 YSYEKL. This CDR3 comprises 15 residues. Trimming shortened V by 4 bases and J by 0 bases, and 13 bases separated the two germline ends. The CDR3 sequence: CASSPRQSSSYEQYF. CDR3 coding DNA: TGCGCCAGCAGCCCGAGACAGTCGAGCTCCTACGAGCAGTACTTC.

This clonotype has just a few counts. The chain recombines TRBV12-3 or TRBV12-4 with TRBJ2-1; 8 nucleotides line up with TRBD1. The trim removed 8 bases at V and 4 bases at J, leaving 7 bases unmatched. There are 14 residues in the CDR3. CDR3 protein: CASGGQGEYNEQFF. DNA for the CDR3: TGTGCCAGCGGAGGACAGGGAGAATACAATGAGCAGTTCTTC.

This clonotype was seen more than once but under ten times. This sequence joins TRBV15 and TRBJ2-3, with D perhaps matching TRBD2 (6 bases). This CDR3 region has 16 residues. Looked up from germline, CDR1 is LNHNV and CDR2 is YYDKDF (reference sequence). V lost 0 bases, J lost 1 base, and 11 bases lay in between. CDR3 DNA: TGTGCCACCAGCAGAGATTCGGGAGCGGGCACAGATACGCAGTATTTT. This encodes CATSRDSGAGTDTQYF.

The chain links TRBV20-1 to TRBJ2-1, with no clear D. Between the trimmed V and J ends, which lost 5 bases and 0 bases, there was a span of 2 bases. The CDR3 is 11 amino acids. Germline V gives CDR1 DFQATT, CDR2 SNEGSKA (reference sequence). CDR3 region: CSAASYNEQFF. CDR3 DNA sequence: TGCAGTGCTGCCTCCTACAATGAGCAGTTCTTC.

The V gene is TRBV7-2, the J gene TRBJ2-1, with 9 bases aligning to TRBD1. The V and J ends lost 6 bases and 1 base, in that order; junction bases with no gene match: 13. The germline V gene has CDR1 SGHTA and CDR2 FQGNSA. The CDR3 loop spans 18 amino acids. The CDR3 sequence: CASRLQGAPVGSYNEQFF. The CDR3 DNA follows: TGTGCCAGCAGATTACAGGGGGCGCCGGTTGGTTCCTACAATGAGCAGTTCTTC.

V and J are TRBV11-2 and TRBJ2-5; TRBD2 matches 7 bases. TRBJ2-7 matches the DNA end more closely, so the J call is doubtful. Germline V gene sequence: CDR1 SGHAT, CDR2 FQNNGV. CDR3 size: 14 residues. The DNA for the CDR3 is TGTGCCAGCAGTCCAGGACTAGTTGTCCACGAGCAGTACTTC. This codes for CASSPGLVVHEQYF.